This note documents a single T cell receptor (beta chain) sequence. Its antigen is still unknown. Building of the TCR beta libraries involved iRepertoire HTBI primers and Arm-PCR of CDR3 regions. TCRdb re-analysed the multiplex PCR reads in MiXCR, keeping a single row per CDR3 protein. The sample yields hundreds of thousands of distinct CDR3 sequences, around 21% seen once. The record originates from a study of regulatory T cells in long-lasting Graves disease. Study observations and caveats: Persistent disease favored TRBV28, TRBJ1-2 and TRBJ2-5. New patients shared fewer public clonotypes (roughly 1,000) than persistent patients did (roughly 2,500).

Noted time point: persistent/refractory GD, antithyroid drugs over 5 years with positive TRAb. Following extraction of RNA from PBMCs, that RNA was used to make the TCR library. Germline CDR1 reads SQVTM; CDR2 reads ANQGSEA. The CDR3 contains 13 residues. Sequenced here: peripheral blood mononuclear cells (PBMCs), sampled when the disease was refractory, from a patient treated with antithyroid drugs. The chain joins TRBV29-1 to TRBJ2-7, with D perhaps matching TRBD2 (5 bases). The origin of this receptor is a female donor with Graves disease. CDR3 sequence: CASRVPNSYEQYF. The CDR3 DNA is TGCGCTAGCCGGGTTCCGAACTCCTACGAGCAGTACTTC.